The clone carrying this T cell receptor beta chain was picked up a small number of times. Its specificity is not known. This record comes from a study of T-cell memory formation after mild COVID-19. As for the study in general: The TCR clusters were mostly specific to one donor.

The CDR3 runs 13 residues. V was clipped by 11 bases and J by 1 base; unmatched bases: 7. From germline, CDR1 is SEHNR and CDR2 FQNEAQ (reference sequence). TCRdb analysed the 5' RACE reads with MiXCR anew, one entry per CDR3 protein. The sample holds nearly 200,000 distinct CDR3 sequences; approximately 20% are singletons and the top ten take about 2.4%. Overall study findings and caveats: Clones contracting day 15 to 85 were balanced CD4/CD8; later expanders leaned CD4+. Cross-reactive memory seemingly joined, as some responding clones were found in pre-infection memory. CD4+ contracting clones were mainly CM and EM; CD8+ ones, EMRA.

The chain uses TRBV7-9 and TRBJ1-2; TRBD1 matches at 7 bases. This TCR derives from an adult woman who had mild COVID-19 (a few samples of this study predate the infection). Cell type and time point are not known. Sample: PBMCs or a T cell subset sorted from them (not recorded which). The CDR3 reads CAGTTGNNYGYTF. The CDR3 DNA follows: TGTGCCGGTACGACAGGGAATAACTATGGCTACACCTTC.